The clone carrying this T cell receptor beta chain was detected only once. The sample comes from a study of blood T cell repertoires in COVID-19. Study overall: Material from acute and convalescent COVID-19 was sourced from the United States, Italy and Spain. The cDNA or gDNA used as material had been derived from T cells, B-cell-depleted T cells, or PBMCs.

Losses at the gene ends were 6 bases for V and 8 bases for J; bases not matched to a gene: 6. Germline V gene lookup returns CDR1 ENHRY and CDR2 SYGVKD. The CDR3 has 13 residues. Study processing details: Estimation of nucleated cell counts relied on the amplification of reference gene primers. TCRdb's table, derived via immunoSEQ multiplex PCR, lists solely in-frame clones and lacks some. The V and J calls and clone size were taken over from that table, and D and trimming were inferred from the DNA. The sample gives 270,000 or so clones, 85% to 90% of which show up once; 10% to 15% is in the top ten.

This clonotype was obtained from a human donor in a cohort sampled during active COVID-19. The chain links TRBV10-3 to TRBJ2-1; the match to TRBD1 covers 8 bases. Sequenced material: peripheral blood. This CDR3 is CAIRPDRVDEQFF. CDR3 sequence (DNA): TGTGCCATCAGGCCGGACAGGGTGGATGAGCAGTTCTTC.